The next 5 T cell receptor beta chains were all read from a single sample in a study of T cells in Graves' hyperthyroidism and ophthalmopathy. RNA transcripts were the template for amplifying TCR beta CDR3 regions. During a first-round RT-PCR of the TCR CDR3, the HTBI primer set was used. TCRdb reprocessed the multiplex PCR reads with MiXCR, giving one entry per CDR3 protein. The data hold 500,000 to 650,000 distinct CDR3 sequences, with roughly 15% observed a single time. The sequencing sample was made of blood. These TCRs come from a woman aged 45-60 years with Graves' ophthalmopathy.

This clonotype was detected only a few times. The gene calls are TRBV6-2 or TRBV6-3 and TRBJ2-7; D may be TRBD2 (5 bases). Germline-derived CDR1 and CDR2 are MNHEY and SVGEGT. This CDR3 spans 15 amino acids. The V end was cut by 2 bases, the J end by 4 bases, with 15 bases between. CDR3 in amino acids: CASSYGGRHLYEQYF. The CDR3 DNA reads TGTGCCAGCAGTTACGGCGGGCGTCATCTATACGAGCAGTACTTC.

V is TRBV20-1 and J is TRBJ2-2, with 8 positions matching TRBD2. Trimming at V came to 0 bases and at J to 4 bases, leaving 7 bases not matched to a gene. CDR3 size: 16 residues. Germline-derived CDR1 and CDR2 are DFQATT and SNEGSKA (reference sequence). CDR3 in amino acids: CSARDQSGGPTGELFF. The CDR3 nucleotides are TGCAGTGCTAGAGATCAATCGGGAGGGCCCACCGGGGAGCTGTTTTTT.

A few counts support this clonotype. In DNA, the CDR3 is TGTGCCAGCAGTGAATTGGGGAGCTCCTACAATGAGCAGTTCTTC. As protein: CASSELGSSYNEQFF. This chain links TRBV6-1 with TRBJ2-1; possible D gene TRBD2, 5 bases. The CDR3 loop spans 15 amino acids. Germline loops: CDR1 MNHNS, CDR2 SASEGT. V was pared by 2 bases and J by 0 bases, with 8 bases between.

This clonotype was seen repeatedly, ten times or more. The chain recombines TRBV7-2 with TRBJ1-1; a possible D gene is TRBD1 (5 bases). The length of the CDR3 is 15 residues. V was trimmed by 5 bases and J by 2 bases, leaving 15 bases between them. The germline gives CDR1 SGHTA, CDR2 FQGNSA. The CDR3 DNA sequence: TGTGCCAGCAGCCCCCAGGTGGGGGAAAACACTGAAGCTTTCTTT. Translated: CASSPQVGENTEAFF.

This clonotype was seen a few times. One end of the junction is discordant with germline, which a read error may explain. V gene TRBV27 combines with J gene TRBJ2-7; 7 bases align to TRBD2. CDR3 size: 16 residues. CDR1 MNHEY and CDR2 SMNVEV come from the germline V gene (reference sequence). In DNA, the CDR3 is TGTGCCAGCAGCTACGGGCGCCCTAGCGGTACCTACGAGCGGTACTTC. The encoded protein is CASSYGRPSGTYERYF.